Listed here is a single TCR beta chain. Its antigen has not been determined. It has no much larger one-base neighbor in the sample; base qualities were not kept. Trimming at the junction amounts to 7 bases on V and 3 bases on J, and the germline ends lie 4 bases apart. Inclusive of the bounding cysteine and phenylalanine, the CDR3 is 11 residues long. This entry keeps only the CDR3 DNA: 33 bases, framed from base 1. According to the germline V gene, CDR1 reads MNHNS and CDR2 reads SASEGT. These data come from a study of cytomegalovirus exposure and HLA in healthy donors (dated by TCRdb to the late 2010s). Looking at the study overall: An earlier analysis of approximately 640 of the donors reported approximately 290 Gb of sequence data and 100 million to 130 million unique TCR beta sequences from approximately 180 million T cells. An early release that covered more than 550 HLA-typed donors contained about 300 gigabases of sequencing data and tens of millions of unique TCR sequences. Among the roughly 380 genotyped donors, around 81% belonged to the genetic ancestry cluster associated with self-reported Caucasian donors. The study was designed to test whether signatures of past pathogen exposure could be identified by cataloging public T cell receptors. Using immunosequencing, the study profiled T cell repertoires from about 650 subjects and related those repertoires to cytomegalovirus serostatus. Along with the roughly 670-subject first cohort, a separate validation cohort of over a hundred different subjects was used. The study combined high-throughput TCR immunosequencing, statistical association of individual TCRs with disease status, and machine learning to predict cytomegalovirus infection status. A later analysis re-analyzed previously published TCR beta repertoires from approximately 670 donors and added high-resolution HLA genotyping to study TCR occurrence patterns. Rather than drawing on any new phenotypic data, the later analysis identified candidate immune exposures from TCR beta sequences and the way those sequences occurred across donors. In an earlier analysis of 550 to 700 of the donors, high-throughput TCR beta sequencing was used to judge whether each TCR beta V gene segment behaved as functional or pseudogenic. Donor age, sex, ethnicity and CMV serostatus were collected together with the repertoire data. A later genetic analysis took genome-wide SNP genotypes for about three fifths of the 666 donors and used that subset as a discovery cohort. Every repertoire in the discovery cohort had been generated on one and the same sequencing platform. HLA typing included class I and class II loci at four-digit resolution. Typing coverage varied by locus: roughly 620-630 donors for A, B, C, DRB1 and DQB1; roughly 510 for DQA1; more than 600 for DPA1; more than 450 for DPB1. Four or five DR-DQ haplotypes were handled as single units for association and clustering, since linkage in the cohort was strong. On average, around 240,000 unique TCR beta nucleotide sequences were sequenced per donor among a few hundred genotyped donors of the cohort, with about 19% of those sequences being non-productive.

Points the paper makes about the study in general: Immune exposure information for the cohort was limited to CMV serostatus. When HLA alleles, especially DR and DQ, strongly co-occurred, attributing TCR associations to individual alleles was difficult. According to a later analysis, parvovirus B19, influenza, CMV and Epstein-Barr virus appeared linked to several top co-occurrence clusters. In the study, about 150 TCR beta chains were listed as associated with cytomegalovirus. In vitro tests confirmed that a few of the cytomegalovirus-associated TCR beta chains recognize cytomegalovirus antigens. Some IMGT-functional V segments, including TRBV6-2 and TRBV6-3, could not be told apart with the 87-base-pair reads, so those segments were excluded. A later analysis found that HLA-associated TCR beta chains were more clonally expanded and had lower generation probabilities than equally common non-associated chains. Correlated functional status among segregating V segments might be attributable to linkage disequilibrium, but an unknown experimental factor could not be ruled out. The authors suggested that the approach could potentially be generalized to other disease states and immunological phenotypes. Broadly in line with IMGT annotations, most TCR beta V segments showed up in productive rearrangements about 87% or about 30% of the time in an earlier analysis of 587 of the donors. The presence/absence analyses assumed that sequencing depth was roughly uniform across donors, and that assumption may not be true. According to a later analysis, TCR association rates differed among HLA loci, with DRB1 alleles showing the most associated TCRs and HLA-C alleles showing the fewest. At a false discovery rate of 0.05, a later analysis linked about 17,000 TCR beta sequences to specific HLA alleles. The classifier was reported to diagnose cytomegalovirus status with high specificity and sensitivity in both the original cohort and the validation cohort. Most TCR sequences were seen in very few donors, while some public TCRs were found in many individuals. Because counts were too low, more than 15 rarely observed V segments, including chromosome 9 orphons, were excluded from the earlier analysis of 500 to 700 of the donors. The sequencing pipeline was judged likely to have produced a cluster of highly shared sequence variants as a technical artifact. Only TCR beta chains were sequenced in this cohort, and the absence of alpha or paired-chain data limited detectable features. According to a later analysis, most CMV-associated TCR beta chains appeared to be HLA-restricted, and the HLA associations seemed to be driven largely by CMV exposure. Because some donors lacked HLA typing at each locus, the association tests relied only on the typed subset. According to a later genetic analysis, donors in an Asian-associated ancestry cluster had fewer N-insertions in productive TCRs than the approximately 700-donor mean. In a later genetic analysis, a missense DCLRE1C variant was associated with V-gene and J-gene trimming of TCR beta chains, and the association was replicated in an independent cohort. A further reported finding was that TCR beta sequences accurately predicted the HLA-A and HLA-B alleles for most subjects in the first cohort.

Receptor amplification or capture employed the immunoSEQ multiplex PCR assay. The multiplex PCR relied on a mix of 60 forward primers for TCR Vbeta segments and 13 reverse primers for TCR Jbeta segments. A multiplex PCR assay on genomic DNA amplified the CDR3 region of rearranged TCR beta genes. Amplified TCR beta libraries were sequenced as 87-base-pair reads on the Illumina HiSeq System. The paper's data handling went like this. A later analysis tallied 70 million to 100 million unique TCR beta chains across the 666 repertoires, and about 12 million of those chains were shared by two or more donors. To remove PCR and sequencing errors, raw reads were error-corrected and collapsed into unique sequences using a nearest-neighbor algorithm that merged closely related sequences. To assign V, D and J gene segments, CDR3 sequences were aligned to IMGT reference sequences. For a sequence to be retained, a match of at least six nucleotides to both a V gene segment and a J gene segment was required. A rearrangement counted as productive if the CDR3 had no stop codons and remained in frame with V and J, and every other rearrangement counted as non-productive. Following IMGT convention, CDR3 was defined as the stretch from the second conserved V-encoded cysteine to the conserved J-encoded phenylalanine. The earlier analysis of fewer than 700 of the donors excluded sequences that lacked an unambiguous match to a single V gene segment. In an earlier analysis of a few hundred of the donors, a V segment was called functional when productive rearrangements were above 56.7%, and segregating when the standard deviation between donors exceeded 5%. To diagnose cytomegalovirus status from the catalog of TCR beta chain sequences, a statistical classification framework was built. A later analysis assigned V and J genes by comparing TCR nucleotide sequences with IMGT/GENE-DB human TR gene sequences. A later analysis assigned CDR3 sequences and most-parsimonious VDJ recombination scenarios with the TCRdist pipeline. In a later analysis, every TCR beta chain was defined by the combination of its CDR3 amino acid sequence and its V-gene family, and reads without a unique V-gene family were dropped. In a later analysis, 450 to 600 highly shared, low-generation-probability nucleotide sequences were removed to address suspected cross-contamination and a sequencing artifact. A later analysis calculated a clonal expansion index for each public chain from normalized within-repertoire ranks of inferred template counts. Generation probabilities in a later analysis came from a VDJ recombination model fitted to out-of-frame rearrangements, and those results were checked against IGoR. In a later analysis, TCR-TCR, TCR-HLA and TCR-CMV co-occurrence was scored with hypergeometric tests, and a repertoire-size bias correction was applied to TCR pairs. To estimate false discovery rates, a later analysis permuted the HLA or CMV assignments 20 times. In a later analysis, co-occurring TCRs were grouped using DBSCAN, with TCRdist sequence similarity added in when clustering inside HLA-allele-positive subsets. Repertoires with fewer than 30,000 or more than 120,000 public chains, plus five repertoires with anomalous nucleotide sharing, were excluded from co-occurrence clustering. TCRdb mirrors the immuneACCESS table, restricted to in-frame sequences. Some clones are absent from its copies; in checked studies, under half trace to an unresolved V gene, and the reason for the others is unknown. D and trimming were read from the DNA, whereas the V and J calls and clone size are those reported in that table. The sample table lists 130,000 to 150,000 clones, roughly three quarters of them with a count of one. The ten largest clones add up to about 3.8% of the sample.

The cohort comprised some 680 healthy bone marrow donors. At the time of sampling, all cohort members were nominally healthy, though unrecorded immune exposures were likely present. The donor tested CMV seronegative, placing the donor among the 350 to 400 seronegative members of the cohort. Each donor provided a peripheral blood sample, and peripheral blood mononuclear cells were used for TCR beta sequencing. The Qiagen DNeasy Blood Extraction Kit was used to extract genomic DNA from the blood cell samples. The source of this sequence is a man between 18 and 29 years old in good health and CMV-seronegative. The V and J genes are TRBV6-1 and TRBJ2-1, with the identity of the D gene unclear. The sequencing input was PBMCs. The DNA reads TGTGCCAGCACTCTCTACAATGAGCAGTTCTTC. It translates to CASTLYNEQFF.